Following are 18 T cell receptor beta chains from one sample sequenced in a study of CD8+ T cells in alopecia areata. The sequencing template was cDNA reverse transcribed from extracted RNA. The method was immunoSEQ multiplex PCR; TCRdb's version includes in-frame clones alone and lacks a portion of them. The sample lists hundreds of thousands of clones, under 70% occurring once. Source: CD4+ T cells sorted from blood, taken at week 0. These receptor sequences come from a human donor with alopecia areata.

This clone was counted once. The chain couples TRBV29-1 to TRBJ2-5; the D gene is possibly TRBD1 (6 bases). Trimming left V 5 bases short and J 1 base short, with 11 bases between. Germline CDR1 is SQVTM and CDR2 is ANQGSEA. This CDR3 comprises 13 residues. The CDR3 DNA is TGCAGCGTTAAAGGGACAATCCAAGAGACCCAGTACTTC. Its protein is CSVKGTIQETQYF. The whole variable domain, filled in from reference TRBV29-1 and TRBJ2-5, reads SAVISQKPSRDICQRGTSLTIQCQVDSQVTMMFWYRQQPGQSLTLIATANQGSEATYESGFVIDKFPISRPNLTFSTLTVSNMSPEDSSIYLCSVKGTIQETQYFGPGTRLLVL.

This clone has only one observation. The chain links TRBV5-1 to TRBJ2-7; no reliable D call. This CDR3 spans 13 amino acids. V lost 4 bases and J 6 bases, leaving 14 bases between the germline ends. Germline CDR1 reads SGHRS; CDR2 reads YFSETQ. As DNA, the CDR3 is TGCGCCAGCAGCAGGTCAGACCGGGTCGAGCAGTACTTC. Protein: CASSRSDRVEQYF.

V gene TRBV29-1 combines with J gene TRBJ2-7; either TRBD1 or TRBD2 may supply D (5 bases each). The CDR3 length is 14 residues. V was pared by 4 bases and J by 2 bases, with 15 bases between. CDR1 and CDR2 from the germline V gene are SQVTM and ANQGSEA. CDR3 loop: CSVGGLGEPYEQYF. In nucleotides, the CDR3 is TGCAGCGTTGGGGGCCTAGGGGAGCCCTACGAGCAGTACTTC.

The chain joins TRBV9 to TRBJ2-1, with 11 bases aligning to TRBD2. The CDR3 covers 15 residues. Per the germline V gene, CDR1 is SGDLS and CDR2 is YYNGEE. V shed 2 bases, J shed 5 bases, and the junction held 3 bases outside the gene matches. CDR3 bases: TGTGCCAGCAGCGTGACTAGCGGGGCCAACAATGAGCAGTTCTTC. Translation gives CASSVTSGANNEQFF.

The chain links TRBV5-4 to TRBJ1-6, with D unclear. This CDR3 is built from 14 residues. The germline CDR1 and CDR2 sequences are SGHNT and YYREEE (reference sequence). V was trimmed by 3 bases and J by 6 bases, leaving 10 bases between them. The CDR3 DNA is TGTGCCAGCAGCTCCAGCGGCGTTAATTCACCCCTCCACTTT. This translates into CASSSSGVNSPLHF. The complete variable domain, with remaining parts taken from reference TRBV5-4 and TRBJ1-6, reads ETGVTQSPTHLIKTRGQQVTLRCSSQSGHNTVSWYQQALGQGPQFIFQYYREEENGRGNFPPRFSGLQFPNYSSELNVNALELDDSALYLCASSSSGVNSPLHFGNGTRLTVT.

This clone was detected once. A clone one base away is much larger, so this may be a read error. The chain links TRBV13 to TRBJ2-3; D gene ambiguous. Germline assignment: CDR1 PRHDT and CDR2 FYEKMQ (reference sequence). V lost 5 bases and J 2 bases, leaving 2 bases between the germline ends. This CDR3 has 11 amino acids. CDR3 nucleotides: TGTGCCAGCAGCGTCACAGATACGCAGTATTTT. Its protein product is CASSVTDTQYF. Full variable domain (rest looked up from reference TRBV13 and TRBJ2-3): AAGVIQSPRHLIKEKRETATLKCYPIPRHDTVYWYQQGPGQDPQFLISFYEKMQSDKGSIPDRFSAQQFSDYHSELNMSSLELGDSALYFCASSVTDTQYFGPGTRLTVL.

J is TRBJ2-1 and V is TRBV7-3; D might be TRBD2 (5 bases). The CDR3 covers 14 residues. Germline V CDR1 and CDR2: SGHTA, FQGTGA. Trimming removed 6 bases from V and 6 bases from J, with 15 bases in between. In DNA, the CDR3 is TGTGCCAGCAGTTCGGGGATTTCAACCAATGAGCAGTTCTTC. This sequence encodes CASSSGISTNEQFF.

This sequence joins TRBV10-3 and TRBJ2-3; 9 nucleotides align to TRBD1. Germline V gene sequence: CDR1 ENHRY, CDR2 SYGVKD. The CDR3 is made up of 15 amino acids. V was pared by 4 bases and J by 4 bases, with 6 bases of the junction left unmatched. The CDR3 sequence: CAISAGTGLSDTQYF. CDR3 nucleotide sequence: TGTGCCATCAGTGCGGGGACAGGGTTATCAGATACGCAGTATTTT.

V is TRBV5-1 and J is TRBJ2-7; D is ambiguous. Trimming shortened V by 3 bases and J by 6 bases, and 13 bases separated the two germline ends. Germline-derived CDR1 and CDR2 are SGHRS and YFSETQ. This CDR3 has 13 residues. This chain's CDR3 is CASSSPTMSEQYF. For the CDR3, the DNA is TGCGCCAGCAGCTCGCCGACAATGAGCGAGCAGTACTTC.

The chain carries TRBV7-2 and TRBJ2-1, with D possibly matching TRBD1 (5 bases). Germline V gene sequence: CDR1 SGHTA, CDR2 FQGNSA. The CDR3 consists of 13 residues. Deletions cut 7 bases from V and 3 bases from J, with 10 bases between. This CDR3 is CASNPGIYNEQFF. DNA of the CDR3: TGTGCCAGCAACCCAGGGATCTACAATGAGCAGTTCTTC.

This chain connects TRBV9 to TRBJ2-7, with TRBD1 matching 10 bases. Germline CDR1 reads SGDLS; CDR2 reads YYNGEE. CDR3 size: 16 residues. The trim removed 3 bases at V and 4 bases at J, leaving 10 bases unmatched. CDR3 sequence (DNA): TGTGCCAGCAGCGCTGCCCCCGGGACAGGGGTGTACGAGCAGTACTTC. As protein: CASSAAPGTGVYEQYF.

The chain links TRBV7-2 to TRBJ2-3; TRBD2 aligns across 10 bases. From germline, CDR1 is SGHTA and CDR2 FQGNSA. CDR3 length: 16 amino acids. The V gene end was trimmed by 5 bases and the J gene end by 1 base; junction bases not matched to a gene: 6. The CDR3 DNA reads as TGTGCCAGCAGCCAGGAGCTAGCGGGGGGCACAGATACGCAGTATTTT. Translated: CASSQELAGGTDTQYF.

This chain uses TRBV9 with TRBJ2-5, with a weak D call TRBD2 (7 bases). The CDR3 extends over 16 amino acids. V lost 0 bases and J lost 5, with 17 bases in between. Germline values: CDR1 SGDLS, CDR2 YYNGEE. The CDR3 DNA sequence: TGTGCCAGCAGCGTAGCGGCGGGGGCCACGAGGGAGACCCAGTACTTC. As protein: CASSVAAGATRETQYF. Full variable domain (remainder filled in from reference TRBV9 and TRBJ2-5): DSGVTQTPKHLITATGQRVTLRCSPRSGDLSVYWYQQSLDQGLQFLIQYYNGEERAKGNILERFSAQQFPDLHSELNLSSLELGDSALYFCASSVAAGATRETQYFGPGTRLLVL.

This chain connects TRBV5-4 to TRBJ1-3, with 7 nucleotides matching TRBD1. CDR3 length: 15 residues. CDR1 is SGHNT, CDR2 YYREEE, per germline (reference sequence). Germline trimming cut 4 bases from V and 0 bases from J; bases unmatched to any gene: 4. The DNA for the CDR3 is TGTGCCAGCAGCCTGGACAGGTTCTCTGGAAACACCATATATTTT. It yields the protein CASSLDRFSGNTIYF. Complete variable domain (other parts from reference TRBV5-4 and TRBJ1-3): ETGVTQSPTHLIKTRGQQVTLRCSSQSGHNTVSWYQQALGQGPQFIFQYYREEENGRGNFPPRFSGLQFPNYSSELNVNALELDDSALYLCASSLDRFSGNTIYFGEGSWLTVV.

The CDR3 bases are TGCGCCAGCAGCTGGAGGGGGTCCTACGAGCAGTACTTC. Translating it yields CASSWRGSYEQYF. The J gene is TRBJ2-7, the V gene TRBV5-1, with D possibly being TRBD1 or TRBD2 (6 bases each). The germline CDR1 and CDR2 sequences are SGHRS and YFSETQ. The V end lost 3 bases, the J end lost 1 base, and 8 bases lay between the germline ends. The CDR3 consists of 13 residues.

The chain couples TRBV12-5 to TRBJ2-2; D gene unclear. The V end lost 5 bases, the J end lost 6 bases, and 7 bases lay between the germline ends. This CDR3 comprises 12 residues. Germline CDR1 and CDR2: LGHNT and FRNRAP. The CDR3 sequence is CASGPRAGELFF. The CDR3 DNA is TGTGCTAGTGGTCCCCGGGCCGGGGAGCTGTTTTTT.

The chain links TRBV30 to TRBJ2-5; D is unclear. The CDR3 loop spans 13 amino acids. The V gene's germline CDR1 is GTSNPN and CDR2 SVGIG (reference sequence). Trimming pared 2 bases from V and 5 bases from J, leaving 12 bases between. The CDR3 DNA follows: TGTGCCTGGAGTTTCGCTCCCGGGGAGACCCAGTACTTC. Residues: CAWSFAPGETQYF.

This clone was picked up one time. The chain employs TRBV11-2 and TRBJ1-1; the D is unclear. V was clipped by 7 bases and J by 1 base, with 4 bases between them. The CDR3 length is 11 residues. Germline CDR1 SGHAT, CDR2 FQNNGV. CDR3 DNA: TGTGCCAGCACTACGAACACTGAAGCTTTCTTT. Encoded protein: CASTTNTEAFF.